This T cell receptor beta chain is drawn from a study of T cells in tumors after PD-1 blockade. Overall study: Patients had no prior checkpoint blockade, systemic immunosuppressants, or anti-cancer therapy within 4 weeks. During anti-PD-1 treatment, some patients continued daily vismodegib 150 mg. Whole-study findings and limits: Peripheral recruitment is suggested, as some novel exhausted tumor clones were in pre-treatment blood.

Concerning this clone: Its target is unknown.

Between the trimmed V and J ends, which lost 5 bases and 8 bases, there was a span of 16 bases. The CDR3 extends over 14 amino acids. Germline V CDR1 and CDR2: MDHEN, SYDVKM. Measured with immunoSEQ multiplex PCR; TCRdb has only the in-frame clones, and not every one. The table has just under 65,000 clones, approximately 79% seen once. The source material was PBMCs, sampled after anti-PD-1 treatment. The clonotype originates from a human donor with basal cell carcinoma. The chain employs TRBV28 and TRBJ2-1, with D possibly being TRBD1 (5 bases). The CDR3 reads CASSPPNRPHEQFF. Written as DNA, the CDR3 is TGTGCCAGCAGTCCCCCTAACAGGCCCCATGAGCAGTTCTTC.